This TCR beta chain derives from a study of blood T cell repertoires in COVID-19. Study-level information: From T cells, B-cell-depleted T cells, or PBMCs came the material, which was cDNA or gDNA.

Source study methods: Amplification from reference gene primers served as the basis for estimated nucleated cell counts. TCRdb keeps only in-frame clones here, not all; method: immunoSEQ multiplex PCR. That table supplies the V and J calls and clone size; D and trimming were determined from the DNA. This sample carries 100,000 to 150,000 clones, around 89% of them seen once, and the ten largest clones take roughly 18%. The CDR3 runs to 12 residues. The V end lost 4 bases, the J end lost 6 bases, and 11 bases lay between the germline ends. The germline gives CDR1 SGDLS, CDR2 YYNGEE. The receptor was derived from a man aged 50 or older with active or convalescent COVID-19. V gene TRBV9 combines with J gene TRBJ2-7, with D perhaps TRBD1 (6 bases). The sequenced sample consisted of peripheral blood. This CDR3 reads CASSPGVSEQYF. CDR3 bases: TGTGCCAGCAGCCCAGGGGTCTCCGAGCAGTACTTC.